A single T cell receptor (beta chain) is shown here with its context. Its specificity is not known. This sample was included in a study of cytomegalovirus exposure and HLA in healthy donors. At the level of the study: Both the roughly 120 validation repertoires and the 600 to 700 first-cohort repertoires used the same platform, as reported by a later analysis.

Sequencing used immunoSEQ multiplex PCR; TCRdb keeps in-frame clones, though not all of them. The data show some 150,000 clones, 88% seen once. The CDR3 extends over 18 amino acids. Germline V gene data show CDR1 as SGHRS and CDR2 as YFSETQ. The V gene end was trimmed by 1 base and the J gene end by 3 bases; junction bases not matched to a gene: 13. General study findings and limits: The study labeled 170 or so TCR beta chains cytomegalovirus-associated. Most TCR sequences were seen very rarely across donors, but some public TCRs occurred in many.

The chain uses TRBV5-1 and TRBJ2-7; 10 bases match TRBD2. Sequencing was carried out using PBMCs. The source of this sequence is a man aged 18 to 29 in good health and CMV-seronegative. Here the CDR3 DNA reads TGCGCCAGCAGCTTGTTCGGTCTAGCGGGAGAAAACTTCTACGAGCAGTACTTC. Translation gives CASSLFGLAGENFYEQYF.